One sample yielded the 21 T cell receptor beta chains listed below, sequenced in a study of memory CD4+ T cells and cytomegalovirus serostatus. The sort gate was single viable CD3+CD4+CD8-CD45RO+ cells for memory CD4+ T cells. The assay was immunoSEQ multiplex PCR, and TCRdb's table has in-frame clones only and misses some. The repertoire holds roughly 48,000 clones, with 80% as singletons. Sample: memory CD4+ T cells from blood. Receptors were obtained from an adult in good health and CMV-seropositive.

The chain is built from TRBV19 and TRBJ2-5; 7 bases align to TRBD2. The CDR3 has 13 residues. After removal of 6 bases from V and 2 bases from J, the junction contained 3 bases not matched to a gene. Germline assignment: CDR1 LNHDA and CDR2 SQIVND (reference sequence). CDR3 loop: CASSGLGQETQYF. Written as DNA, the CDR3 is TGTGCCAGTAGCGGACTAGGGCAAGAGACCCAGTACTTC.

The chain combines TRBV29-1 with TRBJ2-2, with a tentative D call TRBD2 (6 bases). This CDR3 is 14 amino acids long. The germline V gene encodes CDR1 SQVTM and CDR2 ANQGSEA. Trimming removed 7 bases at V and 3 bases at J, with 15 bases between. The chain's CDR3 is CSATRTGDTGELFF. As DNA, the CDR3 is TGCAGCGCTACAAGGACGGGGGACACCGGGGAGCTGTTTTTT.

V usage is TRBV19 and J usage is TRBJ1-2; 9 bases are shared with TRBD1. The CDR3 is made up of 15 amino acids. After removal of 5 bases from V and 3 bases from J, the junction contained 7 bases not matched to a gene. Germline CDR1 LNHDA, CDR2 SQIVND (reference sequence). The CDR3 DNA reads TGTGCCAGTAGTGCCCGGACAGGGGCGGACTATGGCTACACCTTC. Translating gives CASSARTGADYGYTF.

This chain uses TRBV18 with TRBJ2-1; possibly TRBD1 for D (5 bases). The CDR3 consists of 14 residues. V was trimmed by 3 bases and J by 4 bases, leaving 10 bases between them. CDR1 is KGHSH and CDR2 is LQKENI in the germline V gene. For the CDR3, the DNA is TGTGCCAGCTCACCCGGACAAGCATACAATGAGCAGTTCTTC. This sequence encodes CASSPGQAYNEQFF.

The V gene is TRBV7-2, the J gene TRBJ1-5, with D maybe TRBD1 (5 bases). Germline CDR1 reads SGHTA; CDR2 reads FQGNSA. The V end was cut by 5 bases, the J end by 4 bases, with 12 bases between. The CDR3 length is 14 residues. The CDR3 protein is CASSMGTANQPQHF. The CDR3 DNA is TGTGCCAGCAGCATGGGGACGGCGAATCAGCCCCAGCATTTT.

For this clone: Other nucleotide sequences from this sample produce the same CDR3. The chain combines TRBV28 with TRBJ1-5, with TRBD1 as a possible D gene (6 bases). The CDR3 contains 15 residues. The germline V gene has CDR1 MDHEN and CDR2 SYDVKM. Trimming pared 5 bases from V and 2 bases from J, leaving 13 bases between. CDR3 nucleotides: TGTGCCAGCAGTCCCAGGGGTGGGGGCAATCAGCCCCAGCATTTT. It codes for CASSPRGGGNQPQHF.

The rearrangement uses TRBV19 and TRBJ1-2, with a possible D match to TRBD1 (5 bases). The CDR3 contains 12 residues. The germline CDR1 and CDR2 sequences are LNHDA and SQIVND (reference sequence). V lost 6 bases and J 8 bases, leaving 13 bases between the germline ends. CDR3: CASSMVQGGYTF. CDR3 DNA: TGTGCCAGTAGCATGGTGCAGGGCGGCTACACCTTC.

This clone came up a few times. The chain employs TRBV9 and TRBJ2-7; perhaps TRBD1 as D (6 bases). The germline gives CDR1 SGDLS, CDR2 YYNGEE. This CDR3 has 15 amino acids. V lost 0 bases and J lost 3, with 13 bases in between. In DNA form, the CDR3 reads TGTGCCAGCAGCGTAGATTACGGCAGGGGCTACGAGCAGTACTTC. It specifies CASSVDYGRGYEQYF.

The rearrangement joins TRBV28 to TRBJ1-6; TRBD1 might be the D (6 bases). The V gene's germline CDR1 is MDHEN and CDR2 SYDVKM. The CDR3 spans 14 residues. Trimming shortened V by 5 bases and J by 6 bases, and 11 bases separated the two germline ends. The CDR3 DNA reads as TGTGCCAGCAGTCAGGGGTTAGGTAATTCACCCCTCCACTTT. As protein: CASSQGLGNSPLHF.

The gene calls are TRBV10-1 and TRBJ2-3; TRBD2 matches 10 bases. V lost 4 bases, J lost 6 bases, and 10 bases stayed unmatched. The CDR3 consists of 16 residues. Germline CDR1 is WNHNN and CDR2 is SYGVQD (reference sequence). The CDR3 region has the DNA TGCGCCAGCAGTGCGGGACTAGCGCGGAGTAGGGATACGCAGTATTTT. Its protein product is CASSAGLARSRDTQYF.

The V and J genes are TRBV4-3 and TRBJ2-2; D is uncertain. CDR3 length equals 13 residues. Trimming pared 3 bases from V and 6 bases from J, leaving 8 bases between. Looked up from germline, CDR1 is LGHNA and CDR2 is YSLEER. The DNA of the CDR3 is TGCGCCAGCAGCCATACAGTAGCCGGGGAGCTGTTTTTT. Protein: CASSHTVAGELFF.

This sequence joins TRBV2 and TRBJ2-1, with 10 nucleotides matching TRBD2. CDR3 length: 15 amino acids. Germline V gene lookup returns CDR1 SNHLY and CDR2 FYNNEI. The V gene end was trimmed by 6 bases and the J gene end by 8 bases; junction bases not matched to a gene: 10. The DNA of the CDR3 is TGTGCCAGCAGCAGACCTAGCGGGAGTTTATATGAGCAGTTCTTC. Translated: CASSRPSGSLYEQFF.

The chain uses TRBV30 and TRBJ1-4; a possible D gene is TRBD1 (5 bases). Deletions cut 1 base from V and 8 bases from J, with 17 bases between. Germline assignment: CDR1 GTSNPN and CDR2 SVGIG (reference sequence). The CDR3 sequence is 15 residues long. The CDR3 region is CAWSELVGGREKLFF. CDR3 coding DNA: TGTGCCTGGAGTGAGCTAGTTGGGGGACGGGAAAAACTGTTTTTT.

The V call is TRBV6-5, the J call TRBJ1-2, with D perhaps TRBD1 (5 bases). Germline V CDR1 and CDR2: MNHEY, SVGAGI. Between the trimmed V and J ends, which lost 5 bases and 0 bases, there was a span of 13 bases. The CDR3 contains 15 residues. This CDR3 reads CASSPLTATNYGYTF. The DNA for the CDR3 is TGTGCCAGCAGTCCCTTGACAGCAACTAACTATGGCTACACCTTC.

The rearrangement uses TRBV28 and TRBJ1-1; a possible D gene is TRBD1 (5 bases). The CDR3 is made up of 14 amino acids. The V gene lost 3 bases and the J gene lost 5 bases, with 13 bases spanning the gap. Germline V lookup: CDR1 MDHEN, CDR2 SYDVKM. CDR3 nucleotide sequence: TGTGCCAGCAGTTTGGTCGGGGGGAGGACTGAAGCTTTCTTT. Its protein is CASSLVGGRTEAFF.

This chain links TRBV2 with TRBJ2-3; D not certain. The CDR3 is 12 amino acids. From germline, CDR1 is SNHLY and CDR2 FYNNEI. V shed 3 bases and J shed 3 bases, with 4 bases lying between them. The CDR3 sequence is CASSEETDTQYF. Here the CDR3 DNA reads TGTGCCAGCAGTGAGGAGACAGATACGCAGTATTTT.

This clone was seen more than once but under ten times. The V and J genes are TRBV4-3 and TRBJ1-4; 7 positions agree with TRBD1. J lost 8 bases, V lost 4 bases, and 10 bases had no gene match. CDR1 and CDR2 (germline): LGHNA, YSLEER. The CDR3 has 15 residues. The CDR3 here is CASSPNSRGREKLFF. The CDR3 nucleotides read TGCGCCAGCAGCCCAAACTCGAGGGGGCGAGAAAAACTGTTTTTT.

This clone has a single count. This sequence joins TRBV5-6 and TRBJ1-2; D is undetermined. The ends were cut back, 4 bases at V and 8 bases at J, with 12 bases in the middle. CDR3 length: 12 amino acids. The V gene's germline CDR1 is SGHDT and CDR2 YYEEEE. CDR3 nucleotides: TGTGCCAGCAGCCCCTCCTTTGAGGGCTACACCTTC. It translates to CASSPSFEGYTF.

This sequence joins TRBV18 and TRBJ1-2; 8 nucleotides line up with TRBD1. Germline assignment: CDR1 KGHSH and CDR2 LQKENI. V gave up 5 bases and J gave up 4 bases; unmatched junction bases: 6. CDR3 size: 14 residues. CDR3 DNA sequence: TGTGCCAGCTCATTAAAGGACAGGGCCTATGGCTACACCTTC. Its translation is CASSLKDRAYGYTF.

This rearrangement joins TRBV19 to TRBJ1-3, with D possibly matching TRBD1 (6 bases). The CDR3 runs 16 residues. The V end lost 2 bases, the J end lost 0 bases, and 11 bases lay between the germline ends. The germline V gene has CDR1 LNHDA and CDR2 SQIVND (reference sequence). The CDR3, as DNA: TGTGCCAGTAGTATAAAGGACAGCCGCTCTGGAAACACCATATATTTT. Residues: CASSIKDSRSGNTIYF.

For the CDR3, the DNA is TGCGCCAGCAGTCAATCTGGAGGGGGAATTAGTCATGGCTACACCTTC. Translating it yields CASSQSGGGISHGYTF. The chain is built from TRBV23-1 and TRBJ1-2; tentatively, D is TRBD1 (6 bases). TRBV23-1 is an open reading frame whose function is uncertain. The ends were cut back, 0 bases at V and 6 bases at J, with 17 bases in the middle. This CDR3 has 16 residues.